This TCR beta chain was documented in a study of T cell repertoires in cytomegalovirus infection. Each CDR3 protein gets one entry after TCRdb re-called the reads with MiXCR. The data hold fewer than 900,000 distinct CDR3 sequences, with approximately 32% observed a single time. Study-wide points: Across the ex vivo response, the dominant clonotypes were HLA-C-restricted CMV-specific TCR beta clonotypes.

The CDR3 covers 20 residues. Germline-derived CDR1 and CDR2 are DFQATT and SNEGSKA (reference sequence). The V segment lost 5 bases and the J segment 2 bases; nucleotides outside the gene matches: 24. This clonotype was detected only a few times. Its antigen is undetermined. V and J are TRBV20-1 and TRBJ1-2; 9 bases match TRBD1. The material sequenced was cultured CD8+ T cells from PBMCs, taken from culture after CMV antigen stimulation. This sequence originates from a human donor in good health (CMV status not recorded). Some clones in this sample may be carry-over from other donors' samples. Here the CDR3 reads CSAPSKGQTGGSSLNYGYTF. The DNA for the CDR3 is TGCAGTGCTCCATCCAAAGGGCAGACAGGGGGATCTAGTTTGAACTATGGCTACACCTTC.